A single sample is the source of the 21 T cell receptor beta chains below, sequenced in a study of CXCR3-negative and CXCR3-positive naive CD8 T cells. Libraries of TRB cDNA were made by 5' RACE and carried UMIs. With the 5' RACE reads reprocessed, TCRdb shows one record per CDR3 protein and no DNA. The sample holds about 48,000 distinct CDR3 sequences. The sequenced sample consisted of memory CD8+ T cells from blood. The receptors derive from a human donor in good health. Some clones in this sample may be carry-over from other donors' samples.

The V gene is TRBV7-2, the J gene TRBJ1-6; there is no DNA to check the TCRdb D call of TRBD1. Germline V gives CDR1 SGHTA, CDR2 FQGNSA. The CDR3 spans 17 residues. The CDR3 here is CASSSPGQSSYNSPLHF.

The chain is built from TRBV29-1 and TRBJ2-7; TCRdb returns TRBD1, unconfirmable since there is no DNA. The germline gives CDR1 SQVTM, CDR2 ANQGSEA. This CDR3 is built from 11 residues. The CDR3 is CSVDLGVEQYF.

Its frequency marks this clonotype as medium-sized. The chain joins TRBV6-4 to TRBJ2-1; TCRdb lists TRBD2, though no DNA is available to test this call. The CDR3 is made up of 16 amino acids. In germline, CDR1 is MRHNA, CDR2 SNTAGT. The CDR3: CASSDSGTSSYNEQFF.

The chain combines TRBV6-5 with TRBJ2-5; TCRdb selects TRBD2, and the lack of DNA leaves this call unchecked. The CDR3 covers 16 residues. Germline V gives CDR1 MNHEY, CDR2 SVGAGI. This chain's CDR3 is CASKPGTSGGQETQYF.

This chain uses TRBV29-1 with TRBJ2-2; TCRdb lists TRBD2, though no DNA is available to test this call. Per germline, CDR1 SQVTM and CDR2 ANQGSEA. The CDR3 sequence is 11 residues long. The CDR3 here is CSVQGPGELFF.

The CDR3 loop reads CASSPRRADTEAFF. This chain connects TRBV7-9 to TRBJ1-1; TCRdb selects TRBD1, and the lack of DNA leaves this call unchecked. The germline CDR1 and CDR2 sequences are SEHNR and FQNEAQ (reference sequence). There are 14 residues in the CDR3.

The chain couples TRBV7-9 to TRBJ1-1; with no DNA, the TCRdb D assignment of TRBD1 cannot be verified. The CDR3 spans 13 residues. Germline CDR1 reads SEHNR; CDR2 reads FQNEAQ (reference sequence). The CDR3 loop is CASSTTGNTEAFF.

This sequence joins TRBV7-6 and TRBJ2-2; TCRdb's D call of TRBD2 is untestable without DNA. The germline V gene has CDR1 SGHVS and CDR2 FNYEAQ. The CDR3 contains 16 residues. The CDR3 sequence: CASSLGVEIDTGELFF.

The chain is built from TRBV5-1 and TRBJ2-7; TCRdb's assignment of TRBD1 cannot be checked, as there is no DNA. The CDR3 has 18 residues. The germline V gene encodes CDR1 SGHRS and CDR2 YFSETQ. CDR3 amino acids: CASSPGSMGTGATYEQYF.

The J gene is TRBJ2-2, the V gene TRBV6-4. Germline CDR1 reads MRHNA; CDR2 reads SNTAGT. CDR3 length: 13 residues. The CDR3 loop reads CASSESETGELFF.

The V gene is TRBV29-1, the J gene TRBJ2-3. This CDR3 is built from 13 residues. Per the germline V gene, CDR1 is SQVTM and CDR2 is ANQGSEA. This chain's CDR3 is CSPISVSTDTQYF.

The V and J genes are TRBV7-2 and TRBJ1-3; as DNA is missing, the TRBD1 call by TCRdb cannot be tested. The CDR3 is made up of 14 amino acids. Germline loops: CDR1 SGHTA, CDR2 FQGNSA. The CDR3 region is CASGRTGEGYTIYF.

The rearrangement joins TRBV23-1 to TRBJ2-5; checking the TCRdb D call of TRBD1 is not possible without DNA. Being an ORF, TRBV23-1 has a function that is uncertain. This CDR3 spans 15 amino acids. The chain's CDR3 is CASSQSTGPGETQYF.

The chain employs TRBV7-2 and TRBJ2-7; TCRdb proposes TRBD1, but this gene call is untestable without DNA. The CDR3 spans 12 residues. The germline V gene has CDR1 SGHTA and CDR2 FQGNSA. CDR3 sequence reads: CASSLGASEQYF.

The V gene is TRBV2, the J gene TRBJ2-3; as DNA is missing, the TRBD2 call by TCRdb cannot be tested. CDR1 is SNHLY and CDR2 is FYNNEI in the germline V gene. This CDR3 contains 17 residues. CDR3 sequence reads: CASSEAGLAGVTDTQYF.

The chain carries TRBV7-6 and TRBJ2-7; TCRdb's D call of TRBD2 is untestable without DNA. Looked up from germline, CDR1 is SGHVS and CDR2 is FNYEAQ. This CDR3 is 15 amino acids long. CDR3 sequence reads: CASSLDSPGLSEQYF. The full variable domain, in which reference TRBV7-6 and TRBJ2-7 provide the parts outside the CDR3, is GAGVSQSPRYKVTKRGQDVALRCDPISGHVSLYWYRQALGQGPEFLTYFNYEAQQDKSGLPNDRFSAERPEGSISTLTIQRTEQRDSAMYRCASSLDSPGLSEQYFGPGTRLTVT.

This chain's CDR3 is CASSLGRGVGYGYTF. The V gene is TRBV11-2, the J gene TRBJ1-2; TCRdb indicates TRBD1, and absent DNA this call remains unverified. Germline CDR1 and CDR2: SGHAT and FQNNGV. This CDR3 region has 15 residues.

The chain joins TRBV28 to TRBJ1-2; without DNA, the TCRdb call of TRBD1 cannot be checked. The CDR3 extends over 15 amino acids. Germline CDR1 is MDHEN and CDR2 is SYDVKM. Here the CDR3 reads CASSLTQGARGGYTF.

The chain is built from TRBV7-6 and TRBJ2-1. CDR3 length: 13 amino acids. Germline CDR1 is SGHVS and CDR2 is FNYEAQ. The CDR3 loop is CASSLGTYNEQFF.

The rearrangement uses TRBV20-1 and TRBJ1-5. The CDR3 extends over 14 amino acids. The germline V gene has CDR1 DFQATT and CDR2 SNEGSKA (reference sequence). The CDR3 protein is CSARDRGEEQPQHF.

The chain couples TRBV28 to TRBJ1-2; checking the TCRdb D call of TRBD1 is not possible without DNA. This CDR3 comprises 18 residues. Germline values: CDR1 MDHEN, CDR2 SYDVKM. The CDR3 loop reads CASSFFLRDGSWDYGYTF.